In its sample, the clone carrying this T cell receptor beta chain was seen many times. Its antigen is as yet unknown. The source of the sample is a study of T-cell reconstitution after alpha-beta-depleted transplantation in children. General observations from the study: After transplant, at about two months, alpha-beta T cells were reportedly derived from several hundred expanded graft clones. T-cell numbers and diversity, one year after transplant, stemmed largely from T cells that were newly produced.

Germline CDR1 and CDR2: MGHRA and YSYEKL. The CDR3 sequence is 11 residues long. The V gene lost 5 bases and the J gene lost 7 bases, with 9 bases spanning the gap. Unique molecular identifiers were built into the TCRbeta library. In TCRdb, the PCR reads were re-called with MiXCR into one record per CDR3 protein. The table lists around 800,000 distinct CDR3 sequences, roughly 15% of them singletons. This chain uses TRBV4-1 with TRBJ2-7; D is possibly TRBD1 or TRBD2 (6 bases each). The specimen was PBMCs, mostly from graft donor cells, collected 360 days after TCRalphabeta/CD19-depleted stem cell transplant. The TCR comes from a male patient younger than 18 who had a stem cell transplant for acute lymphoblastic leukemia, so the T cells may come from the graft donor. CDR3 residues: CASSKGGEQYF. Here the CDR3 DNA reads TGCGCCAGCAGCAAGGGGGGAGAGCAGTACTTC.